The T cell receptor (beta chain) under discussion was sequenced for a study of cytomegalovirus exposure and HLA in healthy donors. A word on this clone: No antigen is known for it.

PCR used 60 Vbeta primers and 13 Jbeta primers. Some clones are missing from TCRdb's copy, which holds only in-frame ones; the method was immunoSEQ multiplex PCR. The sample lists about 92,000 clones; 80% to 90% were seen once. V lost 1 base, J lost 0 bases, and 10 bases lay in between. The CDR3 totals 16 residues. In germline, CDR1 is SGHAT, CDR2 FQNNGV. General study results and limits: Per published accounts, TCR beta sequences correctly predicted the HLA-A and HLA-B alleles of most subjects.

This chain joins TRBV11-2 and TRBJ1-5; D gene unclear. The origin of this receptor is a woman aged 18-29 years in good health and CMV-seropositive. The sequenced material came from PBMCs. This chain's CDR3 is CASSLAHDISNQPQHF. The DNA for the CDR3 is TGTGCCAGCAGCTTAGCCCATGACATTAGCAATCAGCCCCAGCATTTT.